This is a list of T cell receptor beta chains from one sample in a study of T cells in Graves' hyperthyroidism and ophthalmopathy. Via MiXCR, TCRdb re-called the multiplex PCR reads, giving one row per CDR3 protein. This repertoire shows hundreds of thousands of distinct CDR3 sequences, roughly 15% found once; its top ten account for 10% to 13%. Specimen: blood. The origin of the receptors is a young woman with Graves' hyperthyroidism. CDR3s include the opening cysteine and the closing phenylalanine or tryptophan. D genes are given only for firm matches. Rows give clone size only sometimes, using once, few, many, or a class for an expanded clone.

16,TRBD1,many,TRBJ2-7,TRBV10-3,TGTGCCATCAGTGAGGGACAGGGAATTCCCTCCTACGAGCAGTACTTC,CAISEGQGIPSYEQYF
16,TRBD2,.,TRBJ2-7,TRBV25-1,TGTGCCAGCACGGTTCCCGGGGGTAGCGGGAGAAGTGAGCAGTACTTC,CASTVPGGSGRSEQYF
14,TRBD1,many,TRBJ2-7,TRBV20-1,TGCAGTGCTAGTCTGACAGGGAACAGATACGAGCAGTACTTC,CSASLTGNRYEQYF
14,.,.,TRBJ2-5,TRBV4-2,TGTGCCAGCAGCCAGGCCCTAACCCCAGAGACCCAGTACTTC,CASSQALTPETQYF
13,TRBD1,few,TRBJ2-5,TRBV7-3,TGTGCCAGCAGCATATACAGGGGAGAGACCCAGTACTTC,CASSIYRGETQYF
16,.,few,TRBJ2-5,TRBV27,TGTGCCAGCAGTTTATTATCTGCGGGCCCTCAAGAGACCCAGTACTTC,CASSLLSAGPQETQYF
15,.,many,TRBJ1-1,TRBV24-1,TGTGCCACCAGTGGTTCCGGGACGGCGAACACTGAAGCTTTCTTT,CATSGSGTANTEAFF
14,.,.,TRBJ2-5,TRBV6-5,TGTGCCAGCAGTTACTCGGCCATCCAAGAGACCCAGTACTTC,CASSYSAIQETQYF
16,.,many,TRBJ2-5,TRBV18,TGTGCCAGCTCACCACCAGAAGGGTTGGTCGGAGAGACCCAGTACTTC,CASSPPEGLVGETQYF
19,TRBD2,many,TRBJ2-3,TRBV7-3,TGTGCCAGCAGCTTAAAGGGTGGGCAGCGGGAGAGGGGGACAGATACGCAGTATTTT,CASSLKGGQRERGTDTQYF
18,TRBD1,few,TRBJ1-2,TRBV30,TGTGCCTGGAGTGTTGGTGGGACAGTAGCATCCGTTCGGTATGGCTACACCTTC,CAWSVGGTVASVRYGYTF
14,.,few,TRBJ2-2,TRBV18,TGTGCCAGCTCCCACGGGGGGCCCACCGGGGAGCTGTTTTTT,CASSHGGPTGELFF
17,TRBD1,.,TRBJ2-7,TRBV18,TGTGCCAGCTCGAACCTGCCCCCGGGACAGAGAGTCTACGAGCAGTACTTC,CASSNLPPGQRVYEQYF
12,TRBD2,few,TRBJ2-1,TRBV30,TGTGCCTGGAGTGGGTCTAGCGGGGGGACGTTCTTC,CAWSGSSGGTFF
14,TRBD2,many,TRBJ2-1,TRBV10-2,TGCGCCACCGGGGAACTAGCGGGAGCAAATGAGCAGTTCTTC,CATGELAGANEQFF
14,TRBD1,many,TRBJ2-7,TRBV6-6,TGTGCCAGCAGTTACTCGAGGGACAGCTACGAGCAGTACTTC,CASSYSRDSYEQYF
17,TRBD1,.,TRBJ1-1,TRBV18,TGTGCCAGCTCCCAGGGACAGGGGCCCCCGATGAACACTGAAGCTTTCTTT,CASSQGQGPPMNTEAFF
16,.,.,TRBJ2-1,TRBV7-9,TGTGCCAGCACCCGTTTCAGCGGACCCTTCGGGGATGAGCAGTTCTTC,CASTRFSGPFGDEQFF
15,.,many,TRBJ1-1,TRBV11-2,TGTGCCAGCAGCTTAGTTCCAGGAGTGAACACTGAAGCTTTCTTT,CASSLVPGVNTEAFF
14,TRBD1,many,TRBJ2-2,TRBV2,TGTGCCAGCTTAAGGACAGGTTTAACCGGGGAGCTGTTTTTT,CASLRTGLTGELFF
12,.,.,TRBJ2-3,TRBV20-1,TGCAGTGCGCTCCACTGGGGGGATACGCAGTATTTT,CSALHWGDTQYF
14,TRBD1,many,TRBJ2-7,TRBV20-1,TGCAGTGCTGAGACGGGACAGGGGACCTACGAGCAGTACTTC,CSAETGQGTYEQYF
13,TRBD1,few,TRBJ2-7,TRBV29-1,TGCAGCGTTGTGCCAGGGGGCGGCTACGAGCAGTACTTC,CSVVPGGGYEQYF
15,TRBD2,.,TRBJ2-7,TRBV9,TGTGCCAGCAGCGTAGCTCTAGCGGACTCCTACGAGCAGTACTTC,CASSVALADSYEQYF
18,TRBD2,.,TRBJ2-1,TRBV11-3,TGTGCCAGCAGCTTAGACGGGACTAGCGGGGGACCGCACAATGAGCAGTTCTTC,CASSLDGTSGGPHNEQFF
12,.,many,TRBJ2-1,TRBV13,TGTGCCAGCAGCTTCCTAAGCGGTGAGCAGTTCTTC,CASSFLSGEQFF
16,TRBD1,many,TRBJ1-2,TRBV7-8,TGTGCCAGCAGCCAGCTACCGACAGGGGGCCACTATGGCTACACCTTC,CASSQLPTGGHYGYTF
15,TRBD2,.,TRBJ2-5,TRBV2,TGTGCCAAGACTAGCGGGAGTGGTCTGGGAGAGACCCAGTACTTC,CAKTSGSGLGETQYF
16,TRBD2,many,TRBJ2-1,TRBV4-1,TGCGCCAGCAGCCAAGGTCGGACTAGCGGGATTAATGAGCAGTTCTTC,CASSQGRTSGINEQFF
14,.,.,TRBJ1-5,TRBV6-1,TGTGCCAGCAGGCCGAGCAACCAACCTCTTTCGGGGCATTTT,CASRPSNQPLSGHF
17,TRBD2,many,TRBJ2-2,TRBV6-5,TGTGCCAGCAGTTACAGGACTAGCGGTGCGAACACCGGGGAGCTGTTTTTT,CASSYRTSGANTGELFF
13,.,.,TRBJ1-6,TRBV14,TGTGCCAGCAGAGCCCGGGGGGATTCACCCCTCCACTTT,CASRARGDSPLHF
17,TRBD2,.,TRBJ2-1,TRBV27,TGTGCCAGCAGTTCCCCCAGACTAGCGGGATTTTTAAATGAGCAGTTCTTC,CASSSPRLAGFLNEQFF
16,.,many,TRBJ2-5,TRBV20-1,TGCAGTGCTTCCTCACCGCAGGGGCCGCAATGGGAGACCCAGTACTTC,CSASSPQGPQWETQYF
13,.,many,TRBJ1-1,TRBV20-1,TGCAGTGCAGGGGCCCCGGCCAACACTGAAGCTTTCTTT,CSAGAPANTEAFF
15,TRBD2,.,TRBJ2-5,TRBV6-5,TGTGCCAGCAGTTACGGGGCGGGAGTAGCGGAGACCCAGTACTTC,CASSYGAGVAETQYF
17,TRBD1,few,TRBJ1-6,TRBV7-9,TGTGCCAGCAGGGGACAGGGCCGTATAGGGGGGAGTTCACCCCTCCACTTT,CASRGQGRIGGSSPLHF
16,.,few,TRBJ2-3,TRBV5-1,TGCGCCAGCAGCTTGGCGGGAACTAGGTTCACAGATACGCAGTATTTT,CASSLAGTRFTDTQYF
14,.,.,TRBJ2-2,TRBV19,TGTGCCAGTAGTTATGACAGGCTTTCAGGGGAGCTGTTTTTT,CASSYDRLSGELFF
14,TRBD2,few,TRBJ2-1,TRBV19,TGTGCCAGTAGAAGCGGGAGTGTTTACAATGAGCAGTTCTTC,CASRSGSVYNEQFF
18,TRBD2,.,TRBJ2-3,TRBV7-3,TGTGCCAGCAGCTTAACGTGGATAGCGGGAGGCGGCACAGATACGCAGTATTTT,CASSLTWIAGGGTDTQYF
13,TRBD1,many,TRBJ1-1,TRBV5-5,TGTGCCAGCAGACGGACAGGGAAAACTGAAGCTTTCTTT,CASRRTGKTEAFF
14,.,.,TRBJ1-1,TRBV5-1,TGCGCCAGCAGCTCGGACGTCCAGAACACTGAAGCTTTCTTT,CASSSDVQNTEAFF
16,TRBD2,.,TRBJ2-7,TRBV20-1,TGCAGTGCTAGATTCTTGAGACTAGCGGGTAAACAGGGGCAGTACTTC,CSARFLRLAGKQGQYF
15,.,many,TRBJ2-3,TRBV7-9,TGTGCCAGCAGCTTACCTCAGGGAAGCACAGATACGCAGTATTTT,CASSLPQGSTDTQYF
14,.,.,TRBJ2-1,TRBV12-3/TRBV12-4,TGTGCCACTGACTCGGGCCGGGGAAAAAATGAGCAGTTCTTC,CATDSGRGKNEQFF
14,TRBD2,few,TRBJ2-2,TRBV7-8,TGTGCCAGCAGTTGGACTAGAGGGACCGGGGAGCTGTTTTTT,CASSWTRGTGELFF
14,.,once,TRBJ2-7,TRBV28,TGTGCCAGCAGTTTTGCAGGGAGGTTCGACGAGCAGTACTTC,CASSFAGRFDEQYF
16,TRBD2,many,TRBJ2-1,TRBV28,TGTGCCAGCAGTTCATCCGGGACTAGCGGGTACAATGAGCAGTTCTTC,CASSSSGTSGYNEQFF
15,.,.,TRBJ2-2,TRBV7-2,TGTGCCAGCAGCTTAGCCAATGTCAACACCGGGGAGCTGTTTTTT,CASSLANVNTGELFF
12,.,many,TRBJ2-5,TRBV18,TGTGCCAGCTCACCAACAGGGGAGACCCAGTACTTC,CASSPTGETQYF
14,.,few,TRBJ1-1,TRBV11-3,TGTGCCAGCAGCACTATCAGGGGCGGAACTGAAGCTTTCTTT,CASSTIRGGTEAFF
15,TRBD1,few,TRBJ2-1,TRBV5-1,TGCGCCAGCAGCTTGTATGCAGGGGGCAACAATGAGCAGTTCTTC,CASSLYAGGNNEQFF
15,.,.,TRBJ1-5,TRBV4-2,TGTGCCAGCAGCCAAGATCTTGGTACTAATCAGCCCCAGCATTTT,CASSQDLGTNQPQHF
16,.,few,TRBJ2-2,TRBV24-1,TGTGCCACCAGTGAGAAGGGCACTGGGTACACCGGGGAGCTGTTTTTT,CATSEKGTGYTGELFF
17,TRBD1,many,TRBJ2-1,TRBV6-5,TGTGCCAGCAGTTACTCGATTTGGTCAGGGGGCCGTGATGAGCAGTTCTTC,CASSYSIWSGGRDEQFF
18,.,many,TRBJ1-3,TRBV2,TGTGCCAGCAGTGAGAATCGGATCGGTGCCTCCTCTGGAAACACCATATATTTT,CASSENRIGASSGNTIYF
16,TRBD2,many,TRBJ2-5,TRBV7-8,TGTGCCAGCAGCTTAGTGAGGACTAGCGACCAAGAGACCCAGTACTTC,CASSLVRTSDQETQYF
12,TRBD1,.,TRBJ1-1,TRBV6-1,TGTGCCAGCAGTCGACAGGGAAATGCAGCTTTCTTT,CASSRQGNAAFF